One and the same sample provided the 2 T cell receptor beta chains below, sequenced in a study of blood T cell repertoires in COVID-19. Data came from immunoSEQ multiplex PCR; TCRdb stores just in-frame clones and leaves some out. The sample holds roughly 160,000 clones, roughly 87% seen once. The sequenced sample was PBMCs or T cells enriched from blood (not recorded which). Receptor source: a woman in her fifties or sixties who had recovered from COVID-19.

The chain recombines TRBV19 with TRBJ2-2; TRBD2 agrees at 15 bases. Germline V gene sequence: CDR1 LNHDA, CDR2 SQIVND (reference sequence). The ends lost 4 bases at V and 4 bases at J; junction bases unmatched: 7. The length of the CDR3 is 18 residues. The CDR3 DNA reads as TGTGCCAGTAGTACAGGACTAGCGGGAGGGAAGAGCACCGGGGAGCTGTTTTTT. Residues: CASSTGLAGGKSTGELFF.

The genes are TRBV6-5 and TRBJ1-3; 8 bases map to TRBD1. With 6 bases clipped from V and 2 bases from J, the junction kept 6 bases outside the gene matches. In germline, CDR1 is MNHEY, CDR2 SVGAGI. The CDR3 length is 15 residues. This CDR3 reads CASSIGQGPGNTIYF. Here the CDR3 DNA reads TGTGCCAGCAGCATAGGACAGGGCCCTGGAAACACCATATATTTT.